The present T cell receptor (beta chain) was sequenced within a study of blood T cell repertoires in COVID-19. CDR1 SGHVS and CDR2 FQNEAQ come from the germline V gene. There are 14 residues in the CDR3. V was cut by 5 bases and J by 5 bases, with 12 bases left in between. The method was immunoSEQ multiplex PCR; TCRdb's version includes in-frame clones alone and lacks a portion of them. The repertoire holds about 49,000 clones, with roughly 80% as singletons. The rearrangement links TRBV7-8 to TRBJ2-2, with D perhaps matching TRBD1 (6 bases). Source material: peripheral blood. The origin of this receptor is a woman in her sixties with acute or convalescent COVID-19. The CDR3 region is CASSREGETGELFF. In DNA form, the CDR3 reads TGTGCCAGCAGCCGTGAGGGGGAGACCGGGGAGCTGTTTTTT.